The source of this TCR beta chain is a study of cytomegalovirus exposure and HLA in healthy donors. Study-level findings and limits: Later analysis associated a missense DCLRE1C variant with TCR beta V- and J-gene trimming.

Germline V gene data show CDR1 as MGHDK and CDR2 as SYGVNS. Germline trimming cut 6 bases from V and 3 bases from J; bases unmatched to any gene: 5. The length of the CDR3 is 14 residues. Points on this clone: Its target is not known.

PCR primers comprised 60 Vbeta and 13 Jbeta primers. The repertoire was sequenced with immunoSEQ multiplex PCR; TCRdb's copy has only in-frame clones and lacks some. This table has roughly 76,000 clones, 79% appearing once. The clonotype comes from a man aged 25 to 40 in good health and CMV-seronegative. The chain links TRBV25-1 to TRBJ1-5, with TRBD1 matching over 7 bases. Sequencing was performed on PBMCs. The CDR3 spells CASSQTGFNQPQHF. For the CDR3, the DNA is TGTGCCAGCAGCCAGACAGGGTTCAATCAGCCCCAGCATTTT.